These 20 T cell receptor beta chains were sequenced from one sample in a study of T-cell memory formation after mild COVID-19. TCRdb reanalysed the 5' RACE reads using MiXCR and keeps one entry per CDR3 protein. The sample shows about half a million distinct CDR3 sequences, about 20% of them seen only once. The sequenced sample consisted of PBMCs or a T cell subset sorted from them (not recorded which). The source of these receptors is an adult woman who had mild COVID-19 (a few samples of this study predate the infection). Cell type and time point are not known.

The rearrangement links TRBV12-3 or TRBV12-4 to TRBJ1-4; D is uncertain. Trimming cost V 2 bases and J 5 bases, with 6 bases left between them. The CDR3 totals 13 residues. The CDR3 sequence: CASSLRQNEKLFF. The CDR3 DNA is TGTGCCAGCAGTTTAAGGCAGAATGAAAAACTGTTTTTT.

This chain uses TRBV4-2 with TRBJ1-1; 10 positions agree with TRBD1. CDR1 is LGHNA and CDR2 is YNFKEQ in the germline V gene. The J segment lost 1 base and the V segment lost 1 base, leaving 6 bases of the junction unmatched. This CDR3 is 17 amino acids long. Here the CDR3 reads CASSQVGTGDANTEAFF. CDR3 DNA: TGTGCCAGCAGCCAAGTGGGGACAGGGGATGCGAACACTGAAGCTTTCTTT.

The V gene is TRBV12-3 or TRBV12-4, the J gene TRBJ1-2; D remains ambiguous. The V and J ends lost 4 bases and 0 bases respectively, with 6 bases between them. CDR3 length: 13 amino acids. This CDR3 is CASSSVSNYGYTF. As DNA, the CDR3 is TGTGCCAGCAGTTCCGTCTCTAACTATGGCTACACCTTC.

This clonotype was seen a few times. The chain recombines TRBV7-8 with TRBJ2-3; D possibly corresponds to TRBD2 (7 bases). Germline CDR1 reads SGHVS; CDR2 reads FQNEAQ. The CDR3 consists of 18 residues. Trimming shortened V by 1 base and J by 9 bases, and 26 bases separated the two germline ends. The CDR3 region has the DNA TGTGCCAGCAGCTTAGGTAGCGTGAGCGGGATAGGACAGAGAACGCAGTATTTT. This encodes CASSLGSVSGIGQRTQYF. Supplemented by reference TRBV7-8 and TRBJ2-3, the full variable domain reads GAGVSQSPRYKVAKRGQDVALRCDPISGHVSLFWYQQALGQGPEFLTYFQNEAQLDKSGLPSDRFFAERPEGSVSTLKIQRTQQEDSAVYLCASSLGSVSGIGQRTQYFGPGTRLTVL.

This clonotype has a handful of counts. The chain recombines TRBV6-2 or TRBV6-3 with TRBJ2-1; 8 positions agree with TRBD1. The CDR3 runs to 12 residues. The germline V gene has CDR1 MNHEY and CDR2 SVGEGT. Trimming removed 6 bases from V and 8 bases from J; junction bases left unmatched: 3. CDR3 nucleotide sequence: TGTGCCAGCAGCGACAGGGGTTATGAGCAGTTCTTC. Protein sequence: CASSDRGYEQFF.

The CDR3 loop reads CASSLVRWTGDTEAFF. As DNA, the CDR3 is TGTGCCAGCAGCTTAGTCAGGTGGACAGGGGACACTGAAGCTTTCTTT. V and J are TRBV7-2 and TRBJ1-1, with 9 bases lining up with TRBD1. V was pared by 1 base and J by 3 bases, with 6 bases of the junction left unmatched. CDR3 length: 16 residues. Looked up from germline, CDR1 is SGHTA and CDR2 is FQGNSA.

The DNA for the CDR3 is TGTGCCAGCCAGGGTTTATCCGAGACCCAGTACTTC. Its protein is CASQGLSETQYF. The chain couples TRBV27 to TRBJ2-5; D may be TRBD1 (5 bases). Germline V gives CDR1 MNHEY, CDR2 SMNVEV (reference sequence). V lost 8 bases and J lost 5, with 12 bases in between. The CDR3 has 12 amino acids.

The chain has TRBV6-2 or TRBV6-3 and TRBJ1-1; unclear D gene. CDR3 length: 12 residues. V was cut by 8 bases and J by 1 base, with 8 bases left in between. In germline, CDR1 is MNHEY, CDR2 SVGEGT. CDR3 in DNA: TGTGCCAGCGGGGTGGGGAACACTGAAGCTTTCTTT. It is translated as CASGVGNTEAFF.

V and J are TRBV9 and TRBJ2-7, with 9 nucleotides matching TRBD2. V lost 2 bases to trimming and J lost 6 bases; unmatched junction nucleotides: 9. This CDR3 spans 15 amino acids. Germline loops: CDR1 SGDLS, CDR2 YYNGEE. DNA of the CDR3: TGTGCCAGCAGCGTGGCTAGCGGGGACCTCTCCGAGCAGTACTTC. It encodes CASSVASGDLSEQYF. Filled out from reference TRBV9 and TRBJ2-7, the complete variable domain reads DSGVTQTPKHLITATGQRVTLRCSPRSGDLSVYWYQQSLDQGLQFLIQYYNGEERAKGNILERFSAQQFPDLHSELNLSSLELGDSALYFCASSVASGDLSEQYFGPGTRLTVT.

This sequence joins TRBV29-1 and TRBJ1-1; no firm D call. V lost 4 bases to trimming and J lost 1 base, with 16 bases between them. CDR3 size: 15 residues. Germline V gives CDR1 SQVTM, CDR2 ANQGSEA. CDR3 amino acids: CSVGGGQATNTEAFF. For the CDR3, the DNA is TGCAGCGTTGGGGGTGGGCAGGCGACGAACACTGAAGCTTTCTTT.

The chain couples TRBV5-5 to TRBJ2-7; 7 bases are a match to TRBD1. The V and J ends lost 7 bases and 6 bases, in that order; junction bases with no gene match: 7. CDR1 SGHKS and CDR2 YYEKEE come from the germline V gene (reference sequence). The CDR3 has 12 amino acids. DNA of the CDR3: TGTGCCAGCCGAGCGACAGGGTCCGAGCAGTACTTC. Protein sequence: CASRATGSEQYF.

The table lists this clonotype with a few counts. The chain joins TRBV27 to TRBJ2-7, with D perhaps matching TRBD2 (7 bases). The CDR3 length is 13 residues. CDR1 and CDR2 from the germline V gene are MNHEY and SMNVEV (reference sequence). Trimming left V 4 bases short and J 5 bases short, with 12 bases between. This chain's CDR3 is CASSYGGRNEQYF. Here the CDR3 DNA reads TGTGCCAGCAGTTACGGGGGGCGTAACGAGCAGTACTTC.

CDR3 in DNA: TGTGCCAGCAGTGAATGGCCAGGGCAAATGAACACTGAAGCTTTCTTT. It is translated as CASSEWPGQMNTEAFF. The chain links TRBV2 to TRBJ1-1, with D maybe TRBD1 (5 bases). Per the germline V gene, CDR1 is SNHLY and CDR2 is FYNNEI. V was shortened by 2 bases and J by 0 bases, with 13 bases between the two germline ends. This CDR3 is 16 amino acids long.

This chain joins TRBV30 and TRBJ2-7; D uncertain. This CDR3 region has 11 residues. V was shortened by 3 bases and J by 6 bases, with 9 bases between the two germline ends. The germline V gene has CDR1 GTSNPN and CDR2 SVGIG (reference sequence). The CDR3 reads CAWRRVSEQYF. The CDR3 nucleotides are TGTGCCTGGAGACGGGTAAGCGAGCAGTACTTC.

This clonotype was picked up a small number of times. The chain recombines TRBV7-9 with TRBJ2-1, with a weak D call TRBD2 (5 bases). Germline values: CDR1 SEHNR, CDR2 FQNEAQ (reference sequence). CDR3 size: 15 residues. V was clipped by 8 bases and J by 4 bases, with 18 bases between them. Here the CDR3 reads CASCPSNGEYNEQFF. Here the CDR3 DNA reads TGTGCCAGCTGTCCTAGCAACGGAGAATACAATGAGCAGTTCTTC.

Only a few counts were recorded for this clonotype. The genes are TRBV2 and TRBJ1-2; TRBD1 matches at 8 bases. The CDR3 sequence is 13 residues long. V lost 3 bases to trimming and J lost 7 bases; unmatched junction nucleotides: 4. Germline V gives CDR1 SNHLY, CDR2 FYNNEI. The CDR3 bases are TGTGCCAGCAGTGAGACAGGGGTTGGTGGCTACACCTTC. It codes for CASSETGVGGYTF.

The chain combines TRBV29-1 with TRBJ2-7; 8 bases fit TRBD1. CDR1 SQVTM and CDR2 ANQGSEA come from the germline V gene. This CDR3 has 13 amino acids. V trimming: 3 bases; J trimming: 0 bases; junction bases outside the gene matches: 1. The CDR3 sequence: CSVDDRGSYEQYF. DNA of the CDR3: TGCAGCGTTGACGACAGGGGCTCCTACGAGCAGTACTTC.

This clonotype was seen a few times. The chain employs TRBV20-1 and TRBJ2-3; the match to TRBD1 covers 10 bases. J was trimmed by 1 base and V by 6 bases; bases with no gene match: 7. The CDR3 totals 15 residues. Germline lookup yields CDR1 DFQATT and CDR2 SNEGSKA (reference sequence). CDR3 protein: CSARRGTGGTDTQYF. The CDR3 coding sequence is TGCAGTGCAAGACGAGGGACAGGGGGCACAGATACGCAGTATTTT.

The V and J genes are TRBV3-1 and TRBJ1-3, with D hard to call. The V gene's germline CDR1 is LGHDT and CDR2 YNNKEL (reference sequence). The CDR3 totals 15 residues. Between the trimmed V and J ends, which lost 2 bases and 2 bases, there was a span of 10 bases. DNA for the CDR3: TGTGCCAGCAGCCAACTAAGTAAGGCTGGAAACACCATATATTTT. It yields the protein CASSQLSKAGNTIYF.

The chain links TRBV2 to TRBJ2-5; TRBD2 matches 12 bases. Germline lookup yields CDR1 SNHLY and CDR2 FYNNEI. V dropped 0 bases and J dropped 1; count of bases not matched to a gene: 0. This CDR3 is 16 amino acids long. The chain's CDR3 is CASSEALAGGQETQYF. CDR3 nucleotides: TGTGCCAGCAGTGAAGCACTAGCGGGGGGCCAAGAGACCCAGTACTTC.